The next 16 T cell receptor beta chains were all read from a single sample in a study of T cell repertoires and HLA-DP antigens. No antigen has been identified for these receptors. TCRdb's copy holds only in-frame clones and misses some; the assay was immunoSEQ multiplex PCR. This sample yields 55,000 to 80,000 clones, of which roughly 75% are seen a single time; roughly 1.5% belongs to the top ten. The sample consisted of CD4+ T cells from PBMCs. Source of these receptors: a man aged 60-69 years in good health and CMV-seronegative.

This chain joins TRBV12-5 and TRBJ2-3, with D possibly being TRBD1 or TRBD2 (6 bases each). The germline V gene encodes CDR1 LGHNT and CDR2 FRNRAP. The CDR3 sequence is 14 residues long. V dropped 1 base and J dropped 6 bases, with 11 bases sitting between them. The DNA of the CDR3 is TGTGCTAGTGGTTTGGCAGGGGCGGGGGATACGCAGTATTTT. This codes for CASGLAGAGDTQYF.

The chain employs TRBV5-1 and TRBJ1-2; 8 bases agree with TRBD1. CDR3 length equals 13 residues. Trimming removed 3 bases from V and 7 bases from J; junction bases left unmatched: 5. From germline, CDR1 is SGHRS and CDR2 YFSETQ. The CDR3 DNA is TGCGCCAGCAGCTCGGACAGGGACGGTGGCTACACCTTC. Translating gives CASSSDRDGGYTF. Full variable domain (outside the CDR3, taken from reference TRBV5-1 and TRBJ1-2): KAGVTQTPRYLIKTRGQQVTLSCSPISGHRSVSWYQQTPGQGLQFLFEYFSETQRNKGNFPGRFSGRQFSNSRSEMNVSTLELGDSALYLCASSSDRDGGYTFGSGTRLTVV.

The J gene is TRBJ1-3, the V gene TRBV10-3; D is perhaps TRBD1 (6 bases). V lost 7 bases to trimming and J lost 3 bases, with 13 bases between them. This CDR3 is 14 amino acids long. Germline values: CDR1 ENHRY, CDR2 SYGVKD. The CDR3 region has the DNA TGTGCCATCAAATTCGGGGGCAGTGGAAACACCATATATTTT. As protein: CAIKFGGSGNTIYF.

The rearrangement uses TRBV6-1 and TRBJ1-4, with D possibly matching TRBD1 (6 bases). This CDR3 contains 15 residues. Germline CDR1 is MNHNS and CDR2 is SASEGT. The V gene lost 6 bases and the J gene lost 7 bases, with 18 bases spanning the gap. This CDR3 is CASRDPKRTAEKLFF. CDR3 nucleotides: TGTGCCAGCAGAGACCCTAAACGGACAGCTGAAAAACTGTTTTTT.

The genes are TRBV6-1 and TRBJ1-2, with D perhaps matching TRBD1 (5 bases). This CDR3 is built from 13 residues. V was trimmed by 3 bases and J by 6 bases, leaving 11 bases between them. Germline values: CDR1 MNHNS, CDR2 SASEGT. The CDR3 sequence is CASSESGKDGYTF. The CDR3 region has the DNA TGTGCCAGCAGTGAGTCAGGGAAGGATGGCTACACCTTC.

Written as DNA, the CDR3 is TGTGCCAGCAGGGCGACAGGGGGCTCGTCAGATACGCAGTATTTT. Translating it yields CASRATGGSSDTQYF. V usage is TRBV7-6 and J usage is TRBJ2-3; 10 nucleotides match TRBD1. This CDR3 has 15 residues. V shed 6 bases and J 4 bases; nucleotides not matched to a gene: 7. In germline, CDR1 is SGHVS, CDR2 FNYEAQ.

The V gene is TRBV9, the J gene TRBJ2-7, with 7 bases aligning to TRBD2. In germline, CDR1 is SGDLS, CDR2 YYNGEE. The CDR3 is 14 amino acids. Trimming cost V 2 bases and J 2 bases; bases outside gene matches: 4. CDR3 sequence: CASSVSSGTYEQYF. The CDR3 DNA follows: TGTGCCAGCAGCGTCTCTAGCGGAACCTACGAGCAGTACTTC. Combining the CDR3 with reference TRBV9 and TRBJ2-7 gives the whole variable domain DSGVTQTPKHLITATGQRVTLRCSPRSGDLSVYWYQQSLDQGLQFLIQYYNGEERAKGNILERFSAQQFPDLHSELNLSSLELGDSALYFCASSVSSGTYEQYFGPGTRLTVT.

This chain uses TRBV5-1 with TRBJ2-2; TRBD1 matches at 11 bases. The CDR3 spans 14 residues. With V trimmed by 7 bases and J by 4 bases, 3 bases remained unmatched. Germline V gives CDR1 SGHRS, CDR2 YFSETQ. CDR3 in DNA: TGCGCCAGCGCCGGGACAGGGGGCACCGGGGAGCTGTTTTTT. It encodes CASAGTGGTGELFF.

This clone occurred once. The CDR3 DNA sequence: TGTGCCACCAGCAGAGCGACGGACCAATATGGCTACACCTTC. Its translation: CATSRATDQYGYTF. The chain links TRBV15 to TRBJ1-2; D not certain. Trimming shortened V by 1 base and J by 5 bases, and 11 bases separated the two germline ends. Germline lookup yields CDR1 LNHNV and CDR2 YYDKDF (reference sequence). The CDR3 is 14 amino acids.

The gene calls are TRBV7-7 and TRBJ2-1; the D gene is possibly TRBD2 (5 bases). V was cut by 1 base and J by 7 bases, with 14 bases left in between. The CDR3 loop spans 15 amino acids. Looked up from germline, CDR1 is SSHAT and CDR2 is FNYEAQ (reference sequence). The chain's CDR3 is CASSLDTRARNEQFF. The CDR3 DNA follows: TGTGCCAGCAGCTTAGACACTAGAGCACGAAATGAGCAGTTCTTC.

The CDR3 DNA is TGTGCCAGCAGCCACTCTACCACAGATACGCAGTATTTT. Translation: CASSHSTTDTQYF. The chain recombines TRBV7-2 with TRBJ2-3; D gene ambiguous. Per the germline V gene, CDR1 is SGHTA and CDR2 is FQGNSA. The CDR3 runs to 13 residues. V was shortened by 5 bases and J by 2 bases, with 8 bases between the two germline ends.

J is TRBJ2-3 and V is TRBV6-5; 11 bases agree with TRBD2. Germline V lookup: CDR1 MNHEY, CDR2 SVGAGI. There are 16 residues in the CDR3. V gave up 4 bases and J gave up 3 bases; unmatched junction bases: 6. The CDR3, as DNA: TGTGCCAGCAGTTTTAGCGGGGGGGGGAGGACAGATACGCAGTATTTT. This codes for CASSFSGGGRTDTQYF.

V gene TRBV4-1 combines with J gene TRBJ1-5, with D unclear. CDR3 length: 14 residues. CDR1 and CDR2 (germline): MGHRA, YSYEKL. The V and J ends lost 2 bases and 0 bases respectively, with 5 bases between them. For the CDR3, the DNA is TGCGCCAGCAGCCAAATGGATAGCAATCAGCCCCAGCATTTT. Encoded protein: CASSQMDSNQPQHF.

V is TRBV6-1 and J is TRBJ1-5; no firm D call. Germline CDR1 reads MNHNS; CDR2 reads SASEGT. The CDR3 length is 13 residues. V was trimmed by 8 bases and J by 0 bases, leaving 8 bases between them. The chain's CDR3 is CASRPYSNQPQHF. The CDR3 DNA sequence: TGTGCCAGCCGTCCATATAGCAATCAGCCCCAGCATTTT.

The CDR3 protein is CASKGVTEYSNQPQHF. The CDR3 region has the DNA TGTGCCAGCAAGGGCGTTACAGAATATAGCAATCAGCCCCAGCATTTT. The chain carries TRBV28 and TRBJ1-5; D remains unclear. Trimming shortened V by 7 bases and J by 0 bases, and 16 bases separated the two germline ends. This CDR3 is built from 16 residues. Per the germline V gene, CDR1 is MDHEN and CDR2 is SYDVKM.

V usage is TRBV15 and J usage is TRBJ2-7; TRBD1 matches 9 bases. The CDR3 runs 16 residues. The trim removed 2 bases at V and 9 bases at J, leaving 14 bases unmatched. CDR1 LNHNV and CDR2 YYDKDF come from the germline V gene (reference sequence). The CDR3 DNA follows: TGTGCCACCAGCAGACCCGGGACAGGGCTACCCGACGGGCAGTACTTC. Its protein product is CATSRPGTGLPDGQYF. The variable domain in full, with the rest retrieved from reference TRBV15 and TRBJ2-7, is DAMVIQNPRYQVTQFGKPVTLSCSQTLNHNVMYWYQQKSSQAPKLLFHYYDKDFNNEADTPDNFQSRRPNTSFCFLDIRSPGLGDTAMYLCATSRPGTGLPDGQYFGPGTRLTVT.